The T cell receptor beta chain described here comes from a study of beta chain features in type 1 diabetes (dated by TCRdb to the late 2010s). Regarding the research as a whole: Mean age, gender distribution, total cell number and subset yield were not different between patients and healthy donors. A total of about 110 million sorted cells were examined across all samples, and the number of cells per subset was strongly correlated with RNA yield. In the study, recently diagnosed type 1 diabetes patients and matched healthy donors were compared on the TCRB repertoires of their sorted circulating CD4+ T cell subsets. Regulatory and stem cell-like memory subsets were isolated from only 8 patients and roughly 8 healthy donors, whereas naive and central memory subsets came from all 30 or so donors. General findings and caveats noted by the study authors: Type 1 diabetes patients showed a moderate but significant shortening of TCRB CDR3 length in all four CD4+ subsets. Sequencing cDNA rather than genomic DNA could over-represent highly expressing activated cells, although activation and CD3 levels did not differ between groups. Shorter templates might have been favored by PCR, but patient and control samples were amplified and corrected together, so both groups would have been affected equally by any skew. Fewer insertions and more nucleotide deletions at VDJ recombination sites were observed in patients with type 1 diabetes, implying thymic rearrangement abnormalities. Naive, central memory and regulatory TCRB repertoires appeared to be more similar among patients than among healthy donors. Only small numbers of individuals were included in the HLA sub-analyses, which left unresolved whether HLA type had any influence on TCRB rearrangement.

All of the isolated RNA was reverse transcribed with the High Capacity cDNA Reverse Transcription Kit, so expressed TCRB transcripts were sequenced. Deep immunoSEQ sequencing was performed on naive, central memory and regulatory T cell samples, with an average of approximately 3.9 million total reads per sample. Sorted cells were lysed in RLT buffer, and RNA was extracted using DNase-treated RNeasy Micro or Mini kits according to cell number. To prevent cross-contamination, every cell subset was processed on its own, while patient and healthy donor samples were processed together. The immunoSEQ multiplex PCR was used to amplify TCRB sequences from cDNA, generating 87-bp fragments that spanned the CDR3 region. The amplicons were sequenced using the Illumina HiSeq platform. The paper's data handling went like this. PCR bias was computationally corrected using synthetic template baselines, reads within Hamming distance 2 were collapsed, and singletons that could not be merged were discarded. Reads were aligned to IMGT to assign V, D and J genes, CDR3 length, and insertions or deletions at six rearrangement sites. Within each subset, clonotype counts were normalized to sorted cell number, and only after that were true diversity and Gini coefficients computed with the tcR R package. The overlap coefficient, calculated on TCRB nucleotide sequences, was used to quantify repertoire sharing. The table comes from immuneACCESS by way of TCRdb, which keeps in-frame sequences with V and J called. Part of the clones is missing from these tables; in studies checked, under half for an unresolved V gene and the rest for unknown reasons. From that table come the V and J calls and clone size; the DNA was used to work out D and trimming. The sample table holds 150,000 to 200,000 clones, of which approximately 8.1% were seen once. The biggest ten clones account for about 0.5% of the sample.

About this clone itself: Its recognized antigen is unknown. Nothing much larger sits one base from this clone, and base qualities are not available.

From each donor, a single peripheral blood sample of about 120 mL on average was drawn into heparinised tubes. A BD FACSAria II and a panel including CD45RO, CCR7, CD25, CD127, CD95 and CD27 were used to sort naive, central memory, regulatory and stem cell-like memory CD4+ T cells. Purity was above 95% for every sorted population. PBMCs were isolated immediately by Lymphoprep density gradient centrifugation and stained directly without culture. To minimize batch effects, samples were stained and sorted in pairs, one healthy donor with one patient per experiment. The cysteine opens and the phenylalanine closes a CDR3 of 15 amino acids. Of the read, only the CDR3 DNA is kept; its 45 bases are in frame from base 1. Via the germline V gene, CDR1 is SGDLS and CDR2 YYNGEE. V is clipped by 4 bases and J by 0 bases, and the sequence between their germline boundaries is 10 bases long.

The receptor's source is a man younger than 35 with type 1 diabetes. This chain joins TRBV9 to TRBJ2-2, with a tentative D gene TRBD1 over 6 matching bases. The sample taken for sequencing was central memory CD4+ T cells from blood. The nucleotide sequence reads as follows: TGTGCCAGCAGCCCCCAGGGGTCGAACACCGGGGAGCTGTTTTTT. Translated, this gives CASSPQGSNTGELFF.